Listed below are T cell receptor beta chains from one sample, sequenced in a study of a mutant IDH1 vaccine in newly diagnosed glioma. Which antigens these TCRs recognize remains unknown. The table came from immunoSEQ multiplex PCR; TCRdb's copy has only in-frame clones and leaves some out. The sample lists about 38,000 clones, roughly 74% occurring once. The specimen was PBMCs, collected from a glioma patient whose treatment included an IDH1 peptide vaccine. These receptors came from a man in his forties or fifties with glioma. CDR3s include the opening cysteine and the closing phenylalanine or tryptophan. The D gene is left open where the match is weak. Not every row has a clone size; where given, it reads once, few, many or a size class.

TRBJ2-7 | TRBV29-1 | NA | NA | TGCAGCGTTGGTCAGGGGTTTGGGGAGCAGTACTTC | CSVGQGFGEQYF
TRBJ1-5 | TRBV27 | NA | NA | TGTGCCAGCAGTTTGGTGGGAGGACAGCCCCAGCATTTT | CASSLVGGQPQHF
TRBJ2-5 | TRBV5-6 | few | NA | TGTGCCAGCTATTCACTCCCAGCCGCCGAGACCCAGTACTTC | CASYSLPAAETQYF
TRBJ2-1 | TRBV6-5 | NA | NA | TGTGCCAGCAGGGGAAACATGGACAATGAGCAGTTCTTC | CASRGNMDNEQFF
TRBJ1-2 | TRBV18 | once | NA | TGTGCCAGCTCACCACCGGGTCTCGTCCCCGCCGAAACCTTCTATGGCTACACCTTC | CASSPPGLVPAETFYGYTF
TRBJ1-1 | TRBV6-1 | once | NA | TGTGCCAGCAGTGTATCGGGCGAAAGCACTGAAGCTTTCTTT | CASSVSGESTEAFF
TRBJ1-5 | TRBV4-2 | NA | NA | TGTGCCAGCAGCCCCGTGAGGGGGGGCAATCAGCCCCAGCATTTT | CASSPVRGGNQPQHF
TRBJ1-1 | TRBV7-9 | few | NA | TGTGCCAGCAGCTTAGATGCAGTAGGTTCTACTGAAGCTTTCTTT | CASSLDAVGSTEAFF
TRBJ2-5 | TRBV5-1 | NA | NA | TGCGCCAGCAGTTCGACAGGCGCCGCACAAGAGACCCAGTACTTC | CASSSTGAAQETQYF
TRBJ1-5 | TRBV27 | NA | TRBD1 | TGTGCCAGCCGCAAGCAGGGGGAAAGCAATCAGCCCCAGCATTTT | CASRKQGESNQPQHF
TRBJ2-5 | TRBV6-5 | NA | NA | TGTGCCAGCAGTTTCAACTTCCAAGAGACCCAGTACTTC | CASSFNFQETQYF
TRBJ1-6 | TRBV27 | few | TRBD1 | TGTGCCAGCAGGGGGACAGGGGGTTCACCCCTCCACTTT | CASRGTGGSPLHF
TRBJ1-5 | TRBV12-1 | NA | NA | TGTGCCAGCAGCTTTTGGGGGGCGGGACAGGGTAGCGTGCAGAGTCAGCCCCAGCATTTT | CASSFWGAGQGSVQSQPQHF
TRBJ2-2 | TRBV18 | once | NA | TGTGCCAGCTCACCCCGGGGATTTGGGACCGGGGAGCTGTTTTTT | CASSPRGFGTGELFF
TRBJ1-2 | TRBV19 | NA | NA | TGTGCCAGTAGTGCCCAGGCTGACTATGGCTACACCTTC | CASSAQADYGYTF